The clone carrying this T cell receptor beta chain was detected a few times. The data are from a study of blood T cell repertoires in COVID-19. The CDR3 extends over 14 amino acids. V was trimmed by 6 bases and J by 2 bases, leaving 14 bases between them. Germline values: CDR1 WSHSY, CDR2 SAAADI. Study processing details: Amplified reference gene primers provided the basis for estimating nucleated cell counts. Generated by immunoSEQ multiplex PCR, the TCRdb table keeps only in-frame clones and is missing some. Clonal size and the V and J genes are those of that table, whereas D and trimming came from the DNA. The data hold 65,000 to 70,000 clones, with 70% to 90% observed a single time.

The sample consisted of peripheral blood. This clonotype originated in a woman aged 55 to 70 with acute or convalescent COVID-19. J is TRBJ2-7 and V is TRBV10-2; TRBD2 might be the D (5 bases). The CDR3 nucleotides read TGCGCCAGCAGAGGTGGGAGTGGGACCTACGAGCAGTACTTC. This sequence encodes CASRGGSGTYEQYF.